This T cell receptor (beta chain) was retrieved from a study of regulatory T cells in long-lasting Graves disease. Building of the TCR beta libraries involved iRepertoire HTBI primers and Arm-PCR of CDR3 regions. A single record per CDR3 protein comes from TCRdb applying MiXCR to the multiplex PCR reads. Seen here are roughly 530,000 distinct CDR3 sequences, around 16% observed once, and the top ten hold 20% to 25%. Time point meaning: newly diagnosed GD, antithyroid drugs for less than 3 months. Extracted RNA from PBMCs served as the source of the TCR library. The CDR3 extends over 14 amino acids. Germline CDR1 is MGHRA and CDR2 is YSYEKL. The sample was also reused in another study, on T cells in Graves' hyperthyroidism and ophthalmopathy. In that study: Initially, a first-round RT-PCR of the TCR CDR3 employed the HTBI primer set. Most expanded thyroid clonotypes above 0.001 also appeared in blood.

The V and J genes are TRBV4-1 and TRBJ1-5, with TRBD1 identical over 7 bases. The end of the DNA fits TRBJ2-3 better, so the J call may be wrong. Sequenced material: peripheral blood mononuclear cells (PBMCs), taken at new diagnosis, from a patient treated with antithyroid drugs. The TCR sequence derives from a woman aged 40 to 65 with Graves disease. CDR3 region: CASSRQGSNQPQYF. In DNA, the CDR3 is TGCGCCAGCAGCCGACAGGGTAGCAATCAGCCCCAGTATTTT.